The present T cell receptor (beta chain) was sequenced within a study of T cells after somatic rescue of genetic block. J lost 5 bases, V lost 3 bases, and 15 bases had no gene match. Per the germline V gene, CDR1 is MGHRA and CDR2 is YSYEKL. CDR3 length: 18 residues. Data came from immunoSEQ multiplex PCR; TCRdb stores just in-frame clones and leaves some out. The sample lists tens of thousands of clones, approximately 96% occurring once. The sequenced sample was peripheral blood mononuclear cells (PBMCs). This TCR was sampled from a child less than two years old. The genes are TRBV4-1 and TRBJ2-5; 10 nucleotides align to TRBD2. The CDR3 DNA sequence: TGCGCCAGCAGCCACAAGGAATCAGCGGGAGGGAGGGCCGAGACCCAGTACTTC. Residues: CASSHKESAGGRAETQYF.